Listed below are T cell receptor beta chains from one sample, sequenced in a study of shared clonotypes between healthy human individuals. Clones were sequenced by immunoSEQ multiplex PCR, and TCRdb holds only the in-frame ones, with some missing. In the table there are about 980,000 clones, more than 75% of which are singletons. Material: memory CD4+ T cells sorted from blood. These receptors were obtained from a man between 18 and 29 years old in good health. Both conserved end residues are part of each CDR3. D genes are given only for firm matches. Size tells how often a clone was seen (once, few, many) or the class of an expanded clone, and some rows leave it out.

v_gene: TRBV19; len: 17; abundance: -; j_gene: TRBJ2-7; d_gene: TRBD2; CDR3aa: CASTTGLAGGPSYEQYF; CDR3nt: TGTGCCAGTACCACGGGACTAGCGGGAGGTCCGTCCTACGAGCAGTACTTC
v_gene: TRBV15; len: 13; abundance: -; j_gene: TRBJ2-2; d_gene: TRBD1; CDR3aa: CATGTGNTGELFF; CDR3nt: TGTGCCACCGGGACAGGGAACACCGGGGAGCTGTTTTTT
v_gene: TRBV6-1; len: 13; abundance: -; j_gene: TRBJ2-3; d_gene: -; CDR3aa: CASSARGTDTQYF; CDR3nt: TGTGCCAGCAGTGCCAGGGGCACAGATACGCAGTATTTT
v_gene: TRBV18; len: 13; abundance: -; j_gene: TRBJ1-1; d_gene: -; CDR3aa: CASSPSDTRSAFF; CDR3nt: TGTGCCAGCTCACCCTCGGATACTCGGTCGGCTTTCTTT
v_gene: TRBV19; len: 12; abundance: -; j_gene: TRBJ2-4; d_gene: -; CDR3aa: CASTEGKNIQYF; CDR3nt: TGTGCCAGTACAGAGGGTAAAAACATTCAGTACTTC
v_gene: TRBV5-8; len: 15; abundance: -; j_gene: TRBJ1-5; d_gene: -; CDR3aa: CASSLEGASNQPQHF; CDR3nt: TGTGCCAGCAGCTTGGAAGGCGCTAGCAATCAGCCCCAGCATTTT
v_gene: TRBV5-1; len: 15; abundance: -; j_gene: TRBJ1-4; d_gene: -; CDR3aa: CASSLDDGDRKKLFF; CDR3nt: TGCGCCAGCAGCTTGGATGACGGGGATCGGAAAAAACTGTTTTTT
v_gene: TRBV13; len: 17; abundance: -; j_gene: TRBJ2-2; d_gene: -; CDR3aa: CASSSPGWDSGTGELFF; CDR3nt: TGTGCCAGCAGCTCCCCGGGTTGGGACTCGGGCACCGGGGAGCTGTTTTTT
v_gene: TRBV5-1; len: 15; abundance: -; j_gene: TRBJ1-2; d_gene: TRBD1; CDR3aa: CASSLGQGSGYGYTF; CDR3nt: TGCGCCAGCAGCTTGGGACAGGGCTCCGGCTATGGCTACACCTTC
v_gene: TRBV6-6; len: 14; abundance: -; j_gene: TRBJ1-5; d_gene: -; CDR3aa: CASKPEGRDQPQHF; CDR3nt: TGTGCCAGCAAGCCGGAGGGGAGGGATCAGCCCCAGCATTTT
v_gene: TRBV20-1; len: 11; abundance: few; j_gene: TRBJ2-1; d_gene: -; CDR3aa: CSALFSNEQFF; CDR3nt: TGCAGTGCTCTTTTCTCTAATGAGCAGTTCTTC
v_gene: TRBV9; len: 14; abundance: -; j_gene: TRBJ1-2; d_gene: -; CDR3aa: CASSPGGVSYGYTF; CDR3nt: TGTGCCAGCAGCCCCGGGGGAGTTAGCTATGGCTACACCTTC
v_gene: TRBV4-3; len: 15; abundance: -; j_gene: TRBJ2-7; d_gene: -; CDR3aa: CASSVRGEASYEQYF; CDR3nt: TGCGCCAGCAGTGTGAGGGGGGAGGCCTCCTACGAGCAGTACTTC
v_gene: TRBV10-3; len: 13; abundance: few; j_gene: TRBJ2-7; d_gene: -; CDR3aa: CAISGVMAYEQYF; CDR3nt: TGTGCCATCAGTGGGGTCATGGCCTACGAGCAGTACTTC
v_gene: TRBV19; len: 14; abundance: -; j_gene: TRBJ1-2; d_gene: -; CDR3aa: CASNREGPSYGYTF; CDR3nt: TGTGCCAGTAACAGGGAGGGGCCTAGCTATGGCTACACCTTC
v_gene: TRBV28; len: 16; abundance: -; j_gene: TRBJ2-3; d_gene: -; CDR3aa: CASSAITGGGTDTQYF; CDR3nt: TGTGCCAGCAGTGCAATCACAGGCGGCGGCACAGATACGCAGTATTTT
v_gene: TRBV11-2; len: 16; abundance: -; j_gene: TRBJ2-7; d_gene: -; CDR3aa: CASSLVAGTSTYEQYF; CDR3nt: TGTGCCAGCAGCTTAGTTGCCGGGACATCGACCTACGAGCAGTACTTC
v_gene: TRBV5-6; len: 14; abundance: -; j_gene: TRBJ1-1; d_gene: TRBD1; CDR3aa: CASSSTGGNTEAFF; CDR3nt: TGTGCCAGCAGCTCGACAGGGGGCAACACTGAAGCTTTCTTT
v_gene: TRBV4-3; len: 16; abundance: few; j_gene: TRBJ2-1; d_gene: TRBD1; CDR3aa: CASSPSTGLGTNEQFF; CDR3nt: TGCGCCAGCAGCCCTTCGACAGGGCTTGGGACCAATGAGCAGTTCTTC
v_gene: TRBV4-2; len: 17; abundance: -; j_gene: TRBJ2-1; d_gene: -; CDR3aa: CASSQDRRTTAYNEQFF; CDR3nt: TGTGCCAGCAGCCAAGATCGACGGACTACTGCCTACAATGAGCAGTTCTTC
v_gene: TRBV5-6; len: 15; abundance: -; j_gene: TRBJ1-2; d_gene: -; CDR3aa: CASSLIVGGSYGYTF; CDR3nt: TGTGCCAGCAGCTTGATCGTTGGAGGGTCCTATGGCTACACCTTC
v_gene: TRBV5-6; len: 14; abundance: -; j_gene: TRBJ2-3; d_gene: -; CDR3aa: CASSMDGTAYTQYF; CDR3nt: TGTGCCAGCAGCATGGACGGGACCGCCTATACGCAGTATTTT